This is a list of T cell receptor beta chains from one sample in a study of blood T cells in healthy people across ages. TCRdb reprocessed the 5' RACE reads via MiXCR and lists one record per CDR3 protein. The table lists almost 300,000 distinct CDR3 sequences, around 27% of them singletons, with about 30% in the top ten. The specimen sequenced was blood. These receptors were collected from a woman between 70 and 85 years old in good health. CDR3s include the opening cysteine and the closing phenylalanine or tryptophan. D genes are given only for firm matches. A clone size is listed for some rows: how often the clone was seen (once, few, many), or a class if it is expanded.

cdr3_aa: CASGFSGGSMETQYF
cdr3_nt: TGTGCCAGCGGATTTAGCGGGGGCTCGATGGAGACCCAGTACTTC
j_call: TRBJ2-5
clone_size: few
d_call: TRBD2
v_call: TRBV7-2

cdr3_aa: CSAPDLLYEQYF
cdr3_nt: TGCAGTGCCCCGGACCTCTTGTACGAGCAGTACTTC
j_call: TRBJ2-7
clone_size: .
d_call: .
v_call: TRBV20-1

cdr3_aa: CSAREAGAKNIQYF
cdr3_nt: TGCAGTGCTAGAGAGGCGGGAGCCAAAAACATTCAGTACTTC
j_call: TRBJ2-4
clone_size: few
d_call: .
v_call: TRBV20-1

cdr3_aa: CSAPDWQSGSGAGELFF
cdr3_nt: TGCAGTGCCCCAGATTGGCAGAGCGGGAGTGGAGCCGGGGAGCTGTTTTTT
j_call: TRBJ2-2
clone_size: few
d_call: TRBD2
v_call: TRBV20-1

cdr3_aa: CASSSPGKGFGYTF
cdr3_nt: TGTGCCAGCAGCTCGCCCGGAAAGGGCTTTGGCTACACCTTC
j_call: TRBJ1-2
clone_size: few
d_call: .
v_call: TRBV7-9

cdr3_aa: CASSQDGTNSPLHF
cdr3_nt: TGTGCCAGCAGCCAAGATGGAACGAATTCACCCCTCCACTTT
j_call: TRBJ1-6
clone_size: .
d_call: .
v_call: TRBV3-1

cdr3_aa: CASSRYPYNEQFF
cdr3_nt: TGTGCCAGCAGCCGGTACCCCTACAATGAGCAGTTCTTC
j_call: TRBJ2-1
clone_size: .
d_call: .
v_call: TRBV14

cdr3_aa: CASTLGPGGTYEQYF
cdr3_nt: TGTGCCAGCACCCTTGGGCCAGGGGGTACCTACGAGCAGTACTTC
j_call: TRBJ2-7
clone_size: .
d_call: TRBD1
v_call: TRBV12-3/TRBV12-4

cdr3_aa: CSADDYSAGEQYF
cdr3_nt: TGCAGTGCTGACGACTACTCGGCGGGTGAGCAGTACTTC
j_call: TRBJ2-7
clone_size: .
d_call: .
v_call: TRBV20-1

cdr3_aa: CASSLREGVRETQYF
cdr3_nt: TGTGCCAGCAGCTTACGTGAGGGTGTAAGGGAGACCCAGTACTTC
j_call: TRBJ2-5
clone_size: .
d_call: .
v_call: TRBV7-8